The rows below give T cell receptor beta chains drawn from one sample of a study of blood T cell repertoires in COVID-19. The protocol was immunoSEQ multiplex PCR, while the TCRdb copy is restricted to in-frame clones and leaves out a portion. The sample consists of 200,000 to 300,000 clones, around nine tenths of them appearing once. Source material: peripheral blood. These TCRs come from a man in his forties or fifties who had recovered from COVID-19. Each CDR3 is given with its conserved first and last residue. The order of the fields is J gene, D gene, V gene, clone size, CDR3 DNA, CDR3 protein. The D gene is left open where the match is weak. For some rows the clone size is stated as once, few or many, or as a class when expanded; others skip it.

TRBJ2-2 TRBD2 TRBV2 . TGTGCCAGCCTGGAACTAGCGGGGACCACCGGGGAGCTGTTTTTT CASLELAGTTGELFF
TRBJ1-2 TRBD1 TRBV29-1 . TGCAGCGTGGGACAGGCAGACTATGGCTACACCTTC CSVGQADYGYTF
TRBJ1-1 TRBD1 TRBV2 . TGTGCCAGCAGTGCAGGGACAGGGGTTGGTAATGAAGCTTTCTTT CASSAGTGVGNEAFF
TRBJ2-1 TRBD2 TRBV18 . TGTGCCAGCTCACCACGCCCTAGCGGGGGGGCCGGGTCGGATGAGCAGTTCTTC CASSPRPSGGAGSDEQFF
TRBJ2-2 TRBD1 TRBV19 . TGTGCCAGTAGTATAGGGACAGGGAAGAACACCGGGGAGCTGTTTTTT CASSIGTGKNTGELFF
TRBJ1-2 TRBD1 TRBV6-6 few TGTGCCAGCAGTCCGCGTTCGGGACAGGGGGCTAACTATGGCTACACCTTC CASSPRSGQGANYGYTF
TRBJ2-5 . TRBV12-3/TRBV12-4 . TGTGCCAGCAGCAGGGTTGGGACCCAGTACTTC CASSRVGTQYF
TRBJ1-1 . TRBV20-1 few TGCAGTGCTAGTTACGGGGGGCGGGTGAACACTGAAGCTTTCTTT CSASYGGRVNTEAFF
TRBJ1-5 TRBD1 TRBV5-6 few TGTGCCAGTCGAGGGGGACAGGGGGCTAGGCCCCAGCATTTT CASRGGQGARPQHF
TRBJ2-7 . TRBV11-3 . TGTGCCAGCAGCTACATCTGGACTAACCCGAGCTCCTACGAGCAGTACTTC CASSYIWTNPSSYEQYF
TRBJ2-2 . TRBV5-5 once TGTGCCAGCAGTGCCATTGCTGCGGGGAGTTACACCGGGGAGCTGTTTTTT CASSAIAAGSYTGELFF
TRBJ2-1 TRBD2 TRBV9 . TGTGCCAGCAGCTCTAGCGGGGGGGCCTATGAGCAGTTCTTC CASSSSGGAYEQFF
TRBJ2-4 . TRBV23-1 . TGCGCCAGCAGCACAGCAGCCAAAAACATTCAGTACTTC CASSTAAKNIQYF
TRBJ1-5 . TRBV6-1 few TGTGCCAGCAGTGAAGCGAGAAGAGTTGGCAATCAGCCCCAGCATTTT CASSEARRVGNQPQHF
TRBJ2-3 . TRBV5-6 . TGTGCCAGCAGCTTGGGAGGGGGAAGCACAGATACGCAGTATTTT CASSLGGGSTDTQYF
TRBJ2-3 . TRBV7-9 . TGTGCCAGCAGCTCGGCGCGGGACACGCAGTATTTT CASSSARDTQYF
TRBJ1-2 . TRBV18 . TGTGCCAGCTCACCTGAGCACAGGGTTAACTATGGCTACACCTTC CASSPEHRVNYGYTF
TRBJ2-5 TRBD2 TRBV5-1 . TGCGCCAGCAGCACGGCGGGACTAGCGGTTGGCGAGACCCAGTACTTC CASSTAGLAVGETQYF
TRBJ1-2 . TRBV27 . TGTGCCAGCAGTTTACGCCCGGGAAACTATGGCTACACCTTC CASSLRPGNYGYTF
TRBJ2-1 TRBD2 TRBV4-3 . TGCGCCAGCAGCCAACAAGGGACAGGACTAGCGGGAGTACATGAGCAGTTCTTC CASSQQGTGLAGVHEQFF
TRBJ2-5 TRBD2 TRBV15 . TGTGCCACCAGCAGGGAAAGCGGGAGGCAAGAGACCCAGTACTTC CATSRESGRQETQYF
TRBJ1-4 TRBD1 TRBV7-9 . TGTGCCAGCAGCCCGGCCTTAGACAGGGCGGTCGAAAAACTGTTTTTT CASSPALDRAVEKLFF
TRBJ2-1 TRBD1 TRBV7-3 . TGTGCCAGCAGCCCTACAGGGGGCGTTTTGTATGAGCAGTTCTTC CASSPTGGVLYEQFF
TRBJ2-7 . TRBV7-2 . TGTGCCAGCAGCTTAGGGGGGGACAGACTTTACGAGCAGTACTTC CASSLGGDRLYEQYF
TRBJ2-1 TRBD2 TRBV19 . TGTGCCAGTGGACGGGGGACTAGCGGCTTCTACAATGAGCAGTTCTTC CASGRGTSGFYNEQFF
TRBJ1-4 TRBD1 TRBV15 . TGTGCCACCAGCAGGGACAGGGGGCCTGAAAAACTGTTTTTT CATSRDRGPEKLFF
TRBJ2-7 TRBD2 TRBV18 once TGTGCCAGCTCACCAGGGACTAGATACGAGCAGTACTTC CASSPGTRYEQYF
TRBJ1-1 . TRBV2 many TGTGCCAGCAGTGTGGGCAGAGGGACTGAAGCTTTCTTT CASSVGRGTEAFF
TRBJ2-5 . TRBV7-8 . TGTGCCAGCAGCCCCAAAGGGGTCGAGACCCAGTACTTC CASSPKGVETQYF
TRBJ1-3 TRBD1 TRBV15 few TGTGCCACCAGCAGCGGGACAGGGCCCGGAAACACCATATATTTT CATSSGTGPGNTIYF
TRBJ2-2 . TRBV5-1 . TGCGCCAGCAGCTTAAAAGGGGCGACCGGGGAGCTGTTTTTT CASSLKGATGELFF
TRBJ2-1 . TRBV5-6 . TGTGCCAGCAGCTCCAGAGGGAGCTCACTTTACAATGAGCAGTTCTTC CASSSRGSSLYNEQFF
TRBJ1-5 . TRBV7-2 . TGTGCCAGCAGCTCCAAGGAGGGTTTTAGCAATCAGCCCCAGCATTTT CASSSKEGFSNQPQHF
TRBJ2-7 . TRBV5-1 few TGCGCCAGCAGCGTAACCACTTATCGCGGGGGTCGACGGACAGATAAATCCTACGAGCAGTACTTC CASSVTTYRGGRRTDKSYEQYF
TRBJ2-1 . TRBV12-3/TRBV12-4 . TGTGCCAGCACAAATAGCTCCTACAATGAGCAGTTCTTC CASTNSSYNEQFF
TRBJ2-7 . TRBV19 . TGTGCCAGTAGTATAGATCTTGGCAGGCTCTCCTACGAGCAGTACTTC CASSIDLGRLSYEQYF
TRBJ1-1 TRBD1 TRBV27 . TGTGCCAGCATCCCAGGGGGAATTCGCACTGAAGCTTTCTTT CASIPGGIRTEAFF
TRBJ2-2 TRBD1 TRBV7-9 . TGTGCCAGCAGCTTAGTCGGCGAGGGGGCCGGCACCGGGGAGCTGTTTTTT CASSLVGEGAGTGELFF
TRBJ2-1 . TRBV9 . TGTGCCAGCAGCGGTCCCCAAGCCACTAGACATAATGAGCAGTTCTTC CASSGPQATRHNEQFF
TRBJ1-2 . TRBV5-4 . TGTGCCAGCAGTAAGGAGGGACGGCGGGTCTATGGCTACACCTTC CASSKEGRRVYGYTF
TRBJ1-3 . TRBV10-1 once TGCGCCAGCAGTGAGTCGGCGGTGGGAAACACCATATATTTT CASSESAVGNTIYF
TRBJ2-2 TRBD1 TRBV15 . TGTGCCACCAGCAGATCGCCGGGACAGGGAGACCTAGGGGAGCTGTTTTTT CATSRSPGQGDLGELFF
TRBJ1-1 TRBD1 TRBV7-9 . TGTGCCAGCAGCTTTTACAGGGGCCAAAACGTGATGAACACTGAAGCTTTCTTT CASSFYRGQNVMNTEAFF
TRBJ1-4 . TRBV19 . TGTGCCAGTAGTGGCAGGAATTTGGTGGTCGAAAAACTGTTTTTT CASSGRNLVVEKLFF